Given below is one T cell receptor (beta chain) in context. The antigen remains undetermined. The 5'RACE method, run with constant-segment primers, produced TCR alpha and TCR beta cDNA libraries (carrying sample barcodes and UMIs). MiXCR, run by TCRdb on the 5' RACE reads, gives a single entry per CDR3 protein. This sample has more than 350,000 distinct CDR3 sequences, with 20% to 25% found just once. Germline V CDR1 and CDR2: DFQATT, SNEGSKA (reference sequence). This CDR3 region has 15 residues. With V trimmed by 6 bases and J by 1 base, 11 bases remained unmatched. The sample belongs to a study of T-cell memory formation after mild COVID-19. Broader study findings: Whereas later expanders leaned CD4+, clones contracting day 15 to 85 showed a balanced CD4/CD8 makeup.

The chain carries TRBV20-1 and TRBJ2-7; 8 nucleotides agree with TRBD1. The TCR was taken from an adult woman who had mild COVID-19 (a few samples of this study predate the infection). Cell type and time point are not known. What was sequenced was PBMCs or a T cell subset sorted from them (not recorded which). The CDR3 protein is CSAQRQGAKSYEQYF. CDR3 sequence (DNA): TGCAGTGCCCAGAGGCAGGGGGCGAAGTCCTACGAGCAGTACTTC.